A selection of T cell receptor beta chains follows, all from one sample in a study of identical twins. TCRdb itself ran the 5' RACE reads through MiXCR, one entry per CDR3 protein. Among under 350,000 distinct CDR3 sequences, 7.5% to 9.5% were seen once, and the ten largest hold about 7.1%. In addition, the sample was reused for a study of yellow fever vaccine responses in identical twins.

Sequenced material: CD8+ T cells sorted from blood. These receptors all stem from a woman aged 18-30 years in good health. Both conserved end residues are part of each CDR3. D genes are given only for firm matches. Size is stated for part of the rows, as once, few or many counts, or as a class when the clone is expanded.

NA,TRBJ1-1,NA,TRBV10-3,CAISESGGGSEAFF,TGTGCCATCAGTGAGTCCGGGGGAGGCTCTGAAGCTTTCTTT
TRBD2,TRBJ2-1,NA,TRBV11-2,CASSLKGSSGGGSSYNEQFF,TGTGCCAGCAGCTTGAAGGGGTCTAGCGGGGGCGGGAGCTCCTACAATGAGCAGTTCTTC
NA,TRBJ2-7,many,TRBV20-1,CSVQPTGEQYF,TGCAGTGTACAGCCTACGGGCGAGCAGTACTTC
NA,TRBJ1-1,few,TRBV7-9,CASSLSPPGVTEAFF,TGTGCCAGCAGCTTATCGCCCCCCGGGGTGACTGAAGCTTTCTTT
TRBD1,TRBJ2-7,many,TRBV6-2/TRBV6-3,CASTGTGGREQYF,TGTGCCAGCACCGGGACAGGGGGCAGGGAGCAGTACTTC
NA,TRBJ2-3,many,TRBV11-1,CASNIPGKRRPPSTDTQYF,TGTGCCAGCAACATTCCGGGCAAACGCCGACCTCCTAGCACAGATACGCAGTATTTT
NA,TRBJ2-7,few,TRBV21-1,CASSKMHSYEQYF,TGTGCCAGCAGCAAAATGCACTCCTACGAGCAGTACTTC
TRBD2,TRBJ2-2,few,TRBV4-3,CASSQDGLATNTGELFF,TGCGCCAGCAGCCAAGATGGACTAGCAACGAACACCGGGGAGCTGTTTTTT
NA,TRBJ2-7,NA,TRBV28,CASSSPSWAGDVDEQYF,TGTGCCAGCAGTTCTCCCTCCTGGGCAGGGGACGTTGACGAGCAGTACTTC
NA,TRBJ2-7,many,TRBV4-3,CASSQDGAAAYEQYF,TGCGCCAGCAGCCAAGATGGGGCAGCCGCCTACGAGCAGTACTTC
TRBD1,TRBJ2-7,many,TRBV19,CASSPGTGEYEQYF,TGTGCCAGTAGTCCCGGGACAGGGGAATACGAGCAGTACTTC
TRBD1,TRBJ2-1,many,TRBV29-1,CSVEPASGTGSYNEQFF,TGCAGCGTTGAGCCCGCGTCCGGGACAGGGTCGTACAATGAGCAGTTCTTC
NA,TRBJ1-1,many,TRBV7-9,CASSLPGPEGNTEAFF,TGTGCCAGCAGCTTACCAGGGCCCGAGGGAAACACTGAAGCTTTCTTT
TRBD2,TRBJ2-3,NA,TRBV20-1,CSARRSGDFLQYF,TGCAGTGCTAGAAGGAGCGGGGACTTCCTGCAGTATTTT
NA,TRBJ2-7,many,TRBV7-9,CASSLSDSSYEQYF,TGTGCCAGCAGCTTAAGCGACAGCTCCTACGAGCAGTACTTC
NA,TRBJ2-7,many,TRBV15,CATSRVEGNPYEQYF,TGTGCCACCAGCAGAGTTGAGGGGAATCCCTACGAGCAGTACTTC
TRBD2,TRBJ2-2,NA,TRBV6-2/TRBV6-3,CASSYLPSGSGELFF,TGTGCCAGCAGTTACCTGCCTAGCGGGTCCGGGGAGCTGTTTTTT
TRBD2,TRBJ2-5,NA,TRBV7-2,CASSFNPGLGVQETQYF,TGTGCCAGCAGCTTTAACCCGGGACTAGGGGTCCAAGAGACCCAGTACTTC
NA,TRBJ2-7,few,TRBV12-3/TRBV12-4,CASSKRHPYYEQYF,TGTGCCAGCAGCAAGCGACACCCCTACTACGAGCAGTACTTC
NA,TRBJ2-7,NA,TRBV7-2,CASSSSGLGLEQYF,TGTGCCAGCAGCTCGTCGGGACTGGGCCTCGAGCAGTACTTC
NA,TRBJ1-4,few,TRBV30,CAWQGSTNEKLFF,TGTGCCTGGCAGGGATCAACTAATGAAAAACTGTTTTTT
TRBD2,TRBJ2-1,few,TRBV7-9,CASSLTSGRYNEQFF,TGTGCCAGCAGCTTGACTAGCGGTCGATACAATGAGCAGTTCTTC
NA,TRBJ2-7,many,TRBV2,CASKEGYEQYF,TGTGCCAGCAAGGAAGGGTACGAGCAGTACTTC
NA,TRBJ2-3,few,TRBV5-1,CASSDESQGTQYF,TGCGCCAGCAGCGATGAATCACAGGGTACGCAGTATTTT